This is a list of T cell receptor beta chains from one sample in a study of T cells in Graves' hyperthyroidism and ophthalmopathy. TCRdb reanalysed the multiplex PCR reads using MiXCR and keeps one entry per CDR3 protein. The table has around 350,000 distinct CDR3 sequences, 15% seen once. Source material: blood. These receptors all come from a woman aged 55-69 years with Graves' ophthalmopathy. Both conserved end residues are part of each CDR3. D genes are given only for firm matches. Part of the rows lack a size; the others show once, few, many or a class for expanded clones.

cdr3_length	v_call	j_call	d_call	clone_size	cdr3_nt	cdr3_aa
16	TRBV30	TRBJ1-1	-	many	TGTGCCTGGATCCGCGAGGGGGGCTTAACGAACACTGAAGCTTTCTTT	CAWIREGGLTNTEAFF
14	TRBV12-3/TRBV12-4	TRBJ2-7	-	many	TGTGCCAGCAGTAAGGGGGAGTCATACTACGAGCAGTACTTC	CASSKGESYYEQYF
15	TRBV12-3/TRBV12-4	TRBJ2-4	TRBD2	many	TGTGCCAGCAGCCAACTAGCGGGAGATCGAAACATTCAGTACTTC	CASSQLAGDRNIQYF
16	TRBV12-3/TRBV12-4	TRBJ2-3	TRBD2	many	TGTGCCAGCAGTACTCCGACTAGCGGGAGTCGGGATACGCAGTATTTT	CASSTPTSGSRDTQYF
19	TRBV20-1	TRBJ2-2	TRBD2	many	TGCAGTGCTAGAGGACGACTAGCGGGAGGGTATAGGAACACCGGGGAGCTGTTTTTT	CSARGRLAGGYRNTGELFF
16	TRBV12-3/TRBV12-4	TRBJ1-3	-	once	TGTGCCAGCAGTTTAAGGGCCAACCCCTCTGGAAACACCATATATTTT	CASSLRANPSGNTIYF
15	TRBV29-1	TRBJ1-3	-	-	TGCAGCGTTGAAGTTGTCGGACTCTCTGGAAACACCATATATTTT	CSVEVVGLSGNTIYF
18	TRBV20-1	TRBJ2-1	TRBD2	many	TGCAGTGCTAGAGATCCGACCCTTGGACTAGCGATTTACAATGAGCAGTTCTTC	CSARDPTLGLAIYNEQFF
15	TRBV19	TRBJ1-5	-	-	TGTGCCAGTAGTATAGTGGTGGATAGCAATCAGCCCCAGCATTTT	CASSIVVDSNQPQHF
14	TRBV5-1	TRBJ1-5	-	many	TGCGCCAGCAGCAAGGAAGGGGGTGGTGATACGCAGCATTTT	CASSKEGGGDTQHF
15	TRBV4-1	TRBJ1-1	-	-	TGCGCCAGCAGCCCCCGGGACGAGATGAACACTGAAGCTTTCTTT	CASSPRDEMNTEAFF
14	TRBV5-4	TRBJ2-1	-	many	TGTGCCAGCAGCTTGATTGGCTCCTACAATGAGCAGTTCTTC	CASSLIGSYNEQFF
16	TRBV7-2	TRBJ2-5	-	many	TGTGCCAGCAGCTTAGTTGTTAGCGCGTACCAAGAGACCCAGTACTTC	CASSLVVSAYQETQYF
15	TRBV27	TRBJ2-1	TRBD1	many	TGTGCCAGCAGCGGAAACAGGGGCTCCTACAATGAGCAGTTCTTC	CASSGNRGSYNEQFF
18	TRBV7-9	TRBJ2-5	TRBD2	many	TGTGCCAGCAGCTTAGCCGGGAGGGCCTCGAAGTACCAAGAGACCCAGTACTTC	CASSLAGRASKYQETQYF
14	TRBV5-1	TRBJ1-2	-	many	TGCGCCAGCAGCCCGATTCGGACGGGTGGAGGCTACACCTTC	CASSPIRTGGGYTF
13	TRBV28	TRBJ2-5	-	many	TGTGCCAGCAGTTCCACAGGGACAGAGACCCAGTACTTC	CASSSTGTETQYF
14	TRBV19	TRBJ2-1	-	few	TGTGCCAGTAGTAGATCGGTACAGGTGAATGAGCAGTTCTTC	CASSRSVQVNEQFF
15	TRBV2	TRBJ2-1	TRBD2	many	TGTGCCAGCAGTGGGACTAGCGGGAGTGTCAATGAGCAGTTCTTC	CASSGTSGSVNEQFF
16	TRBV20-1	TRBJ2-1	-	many	TGCAGTGCCCCTCCCCACTTTACAGCAGGGTACAATGAGCAGTTCTTC	CSAPPHFTAGYNEQFF
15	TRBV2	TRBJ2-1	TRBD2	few	TGTGCCAGCAGTGAACGGACTAGCGGGAACAATGAGCAGTTCTTC	CASSERTSGNNEQFF
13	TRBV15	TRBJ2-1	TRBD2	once	TGTGCGACCGGGACTAGAGTAAGCAGTGAGCAGTTCTTC	CATGTRVSSEQFF
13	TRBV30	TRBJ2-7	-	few	TGTGCCTGGAGCTCCAGGGCCCGAGACGAGCAGTACTTC	CAWSSRARDEQYF
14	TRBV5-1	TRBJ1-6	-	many	TGCGCCAGCAGCCCGGACACCAATAATTCACCCCTCCACTTT	CASSPDTNNSPLHF
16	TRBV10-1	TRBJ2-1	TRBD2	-	TGCGCCAGCAGCAAGATAGCGGGCAGCTCCTACAATGAGCAGTTCTTC	CASSKIAGSSYNEQFF
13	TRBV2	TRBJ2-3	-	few	TGTGCCAGCAGTGAGTACCCCACAGATACGCAGTATTTT	CASSEYPTDTQYF
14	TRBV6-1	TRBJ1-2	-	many	TGTGCGAGCACATCAACACAGGCGATCTATGGCTACACCTTC	CASTSTQAIYGYTF
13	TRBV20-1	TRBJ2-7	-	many	TGCAGTGCTGGCGCAGGGTTACCCTACGAGCAGTACTTC	CSAGAGLPYEQYF
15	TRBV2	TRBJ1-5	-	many	TGTGCCAGCAGTACGACCCTACAAGGCAATCAGCCCCAGCATTTT	CASSTTLQGNQPQHF
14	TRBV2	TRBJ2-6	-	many	TGTGCCAGCAGGAGGCAACTAGGGGCCAACGTCCTGACTTTC	CASRRQLGANVLTF
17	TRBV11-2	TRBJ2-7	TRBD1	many	TGTGCCAGCAGCTTAGATTTCTGGACAGGGGGAGAGAGCGAGCAGTACTTC	CASSLDFWTGGESEQYF
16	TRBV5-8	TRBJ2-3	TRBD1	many	TGTGCCAGCAGCCAAAGACAGGGACCGAACACAGATACGCAGTATTTT	CASSQRQGPNTDTQYF
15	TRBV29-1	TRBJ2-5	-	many	TGCAGCGTTGAAGGGGCCCGGGACATTCAAGAGACCCAGTACTTC	CSVEGARDIQETQYF
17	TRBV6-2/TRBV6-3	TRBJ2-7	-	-	TGTGCCAGCAGTTACCCCTCTTACTTAAACCTAGCCTACGAGCAGTACTTC	CASSYPSYLNLAYEQYF
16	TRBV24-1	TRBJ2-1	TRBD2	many	TGTGCCACCAGTGACGCGGGGACTAGCGGGGACAATGAGCAGTTCTTC	CATSDAGTSGDNEQFF
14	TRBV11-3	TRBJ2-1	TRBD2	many	TGTGCCAGCAGCCCGAGGGGACTAGCCGGTGAGCAGTTCTTC	CASSPRGLAGEQFF
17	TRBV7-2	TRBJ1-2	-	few	TGTGCCAGCAGCTTAGAAGGGGGGGCAGTGTTGTACTATGGCTACACCTTC	CASSLEGGAVLYYGYTF
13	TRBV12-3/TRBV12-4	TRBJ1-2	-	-	TGTGCCAGCATCTTAGGGAGAGACTATGGCTACACCTTC	CASILGRDYGYTF
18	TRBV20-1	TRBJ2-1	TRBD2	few	TGCAGTGCTAGACGGCTAGCGGGAGTCGGGGTCTCCTACAATGAGCAGTTCTTC	CSARRLAGVGVSYNEQFF
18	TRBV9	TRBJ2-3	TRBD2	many	TGTGCCAGCAGCGTAGCTAAGCCCAGCGGGGGTCCAGCAGATACGCAGTATTTT	CASSVAKPSGGPADTQYF
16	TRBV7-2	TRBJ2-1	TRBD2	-	TGTGCCAGCAGCTTACTAGGGACTAGCGGGAGCCCTGAGCAGTTCTTC	CASSLLGTSGSPEQFF
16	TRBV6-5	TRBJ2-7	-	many	TGTGCCAGCAGTTACAGCGGGACAGGCAGCCCTAGGGAGCAGTACTTC	CASSYSGTGSPREQYF